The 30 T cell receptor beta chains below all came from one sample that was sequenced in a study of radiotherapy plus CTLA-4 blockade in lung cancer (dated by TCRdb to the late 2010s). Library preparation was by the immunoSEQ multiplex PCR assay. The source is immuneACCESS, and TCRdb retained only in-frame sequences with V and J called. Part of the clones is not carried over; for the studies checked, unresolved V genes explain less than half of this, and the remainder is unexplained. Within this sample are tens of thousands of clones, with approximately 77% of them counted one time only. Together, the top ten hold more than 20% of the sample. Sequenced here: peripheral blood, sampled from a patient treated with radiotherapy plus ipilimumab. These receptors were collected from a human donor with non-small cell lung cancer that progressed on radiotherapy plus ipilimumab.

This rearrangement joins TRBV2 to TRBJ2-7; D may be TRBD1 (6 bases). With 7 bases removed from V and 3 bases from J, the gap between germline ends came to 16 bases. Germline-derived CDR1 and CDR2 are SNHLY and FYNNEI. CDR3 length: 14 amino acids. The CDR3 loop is CASIFDPGVYEQYF. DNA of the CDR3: TGTGCCAGCATTTTCGATCCAGGGGTCTACGAGCAGTACTTC.

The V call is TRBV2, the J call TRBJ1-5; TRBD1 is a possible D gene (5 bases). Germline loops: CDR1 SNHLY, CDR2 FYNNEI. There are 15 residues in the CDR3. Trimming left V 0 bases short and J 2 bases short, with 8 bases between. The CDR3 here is CASSEASGRNQPQHF. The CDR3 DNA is TGTGCCAGCAGTGAAGCGTCGGGGCGCAATCAGCCCCAGCATTTT.

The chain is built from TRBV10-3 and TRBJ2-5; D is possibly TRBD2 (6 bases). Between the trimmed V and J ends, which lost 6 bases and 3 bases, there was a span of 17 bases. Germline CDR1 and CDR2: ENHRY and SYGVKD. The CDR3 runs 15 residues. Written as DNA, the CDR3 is TGTGCCATCAGGTCCCCTGGCGGGGTCGAAGAGACCCAGTACTTC. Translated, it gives CAIRSPGGVEETQYF.

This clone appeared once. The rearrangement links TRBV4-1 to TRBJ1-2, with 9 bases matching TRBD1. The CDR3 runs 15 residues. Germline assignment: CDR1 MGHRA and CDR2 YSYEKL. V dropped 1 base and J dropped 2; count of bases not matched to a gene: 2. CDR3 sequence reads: CASSQVTGGNYGYTF. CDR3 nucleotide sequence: TGCGCCAGCAGCCAAGTTACAGGGGGCAACTATGGCTACACCTTC.

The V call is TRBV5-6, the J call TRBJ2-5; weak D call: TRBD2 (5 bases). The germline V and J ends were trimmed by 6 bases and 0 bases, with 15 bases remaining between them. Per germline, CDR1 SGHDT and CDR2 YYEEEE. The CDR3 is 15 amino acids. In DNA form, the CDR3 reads TGTGCCAGCACGCGGGCGGTGCTGTACCAAGAGACCCAGTACTTC. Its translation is CASTRAVLYQETQYF.

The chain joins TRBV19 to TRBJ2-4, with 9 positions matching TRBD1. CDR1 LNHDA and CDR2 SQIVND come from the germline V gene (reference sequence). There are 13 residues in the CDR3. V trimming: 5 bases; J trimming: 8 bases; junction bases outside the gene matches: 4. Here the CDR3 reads CASSRQGEDIQYF. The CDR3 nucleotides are TGTGCCAGTAGTCGACAGGGGGAAGACATTCAGTACTTC.

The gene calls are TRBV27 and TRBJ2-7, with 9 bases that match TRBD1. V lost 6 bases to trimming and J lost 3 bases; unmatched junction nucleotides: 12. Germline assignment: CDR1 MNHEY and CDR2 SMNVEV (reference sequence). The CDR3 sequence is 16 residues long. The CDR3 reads CASRYYLTGGGYEQYF. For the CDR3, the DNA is TGTGCCAGCAGATACTATTTGACAGGGGGGGGCTACGAGCAGTACTTC.

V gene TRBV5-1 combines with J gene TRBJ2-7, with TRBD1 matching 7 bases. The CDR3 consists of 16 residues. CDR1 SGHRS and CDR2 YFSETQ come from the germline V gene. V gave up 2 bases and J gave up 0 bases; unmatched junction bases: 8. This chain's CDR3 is CASSLVQGSSSYEQYF. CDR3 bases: TGCGCCAGCAGCTTAGTACAGGGGTCGAGCTCCTACGAGCAGTACTTC.

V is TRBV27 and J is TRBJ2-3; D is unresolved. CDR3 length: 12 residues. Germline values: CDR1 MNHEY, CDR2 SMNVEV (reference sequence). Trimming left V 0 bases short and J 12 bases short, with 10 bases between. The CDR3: CASSLSAVFQYF. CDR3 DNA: TGTGCCAGCAGTTTATCTGCGGTGTTCCAGTATTTT.

The CDR3: CASSLGRFQETQYF. As DNA, the CDR3 is TGTGCCAGCTCACTGGGACGTTTCCAAGAGACCCAGTACTTC. J is TRBJ2-5 and V is TRBV18; D possibly uses TRBD1 or TRBD2 (5 bases each). V was cut by 4 bases and J by 1 base, with 10 bases left in between. The germline CDR1 and CDR2 sequences are KGHSH and LQKENI. The CDR3 is made up of 14 amino acids.

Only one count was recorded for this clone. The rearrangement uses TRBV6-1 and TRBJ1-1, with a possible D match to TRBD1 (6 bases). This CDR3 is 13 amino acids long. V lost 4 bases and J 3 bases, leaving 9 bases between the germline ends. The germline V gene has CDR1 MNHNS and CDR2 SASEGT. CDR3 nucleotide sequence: TGTGCCAGCAGTGGACAGGAAGACACTGAAGCTTTCTTT. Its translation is CASSGQEDTEAFF.

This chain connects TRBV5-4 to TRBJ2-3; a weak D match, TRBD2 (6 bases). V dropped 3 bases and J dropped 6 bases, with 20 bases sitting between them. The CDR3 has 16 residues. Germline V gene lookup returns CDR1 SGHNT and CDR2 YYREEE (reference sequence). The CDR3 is CASSYKLSRGRDTQYF. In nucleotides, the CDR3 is TGTGCCAGCAGCTACAAACTTTCGCGGGGACGGGATACGCAGTATTTT.

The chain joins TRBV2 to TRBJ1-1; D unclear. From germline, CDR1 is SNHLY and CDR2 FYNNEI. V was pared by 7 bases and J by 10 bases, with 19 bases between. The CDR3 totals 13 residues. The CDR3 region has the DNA TGTGCCAGCACCCCCAGTCCGGAATCAGGAGCTTTCTTT. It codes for CASTPSPESGAFF.

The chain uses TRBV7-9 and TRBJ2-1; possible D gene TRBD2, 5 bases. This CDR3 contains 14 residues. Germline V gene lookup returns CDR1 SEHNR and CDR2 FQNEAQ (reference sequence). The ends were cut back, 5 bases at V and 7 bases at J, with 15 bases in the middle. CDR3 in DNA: TGTGCCAGCAGCCCTAGCAGGCTAGGGAATGAGCAGTTCTTC. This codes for CASSPSRLGNEQFF.

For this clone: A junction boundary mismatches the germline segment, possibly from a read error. The CDR3, as DNA: TGTGCCAGCAGAGGGACGAAACAAGGAGATTCACCCTTCCACTTT. Protein: CASRGTKQGDSPFHF. The chain couples TRBV2 to TRBJ1-6; D is perhaps TRBD1 (5 bases). CDR1 is SNHLY, CDR2 FYNNEI, per germline. The CDR3 extends over 15 amino acids. The full variable domain, in which reference TRBV2 and TRBJ1-6 provide the parts outside the CDR3, is EPEVTQTPSHQVTQMGQEVILRCVPISNHLYFYWYRQILGQKVEFLVSFYNNEISEKSEIFDDQFSVERPDGSNFTLKIRSTKLEDSAMYFCASRGTKQGDSPFHFGNGTRLTVT.

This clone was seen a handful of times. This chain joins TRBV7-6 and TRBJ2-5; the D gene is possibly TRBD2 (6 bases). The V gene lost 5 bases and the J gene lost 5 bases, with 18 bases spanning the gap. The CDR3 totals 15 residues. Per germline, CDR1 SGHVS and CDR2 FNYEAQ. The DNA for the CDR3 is TGTGCCAGCAGCCCAGAGCGGGCCGCCCGCGAGACCCAGTACTTC. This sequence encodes CASSPERAARETQYF.

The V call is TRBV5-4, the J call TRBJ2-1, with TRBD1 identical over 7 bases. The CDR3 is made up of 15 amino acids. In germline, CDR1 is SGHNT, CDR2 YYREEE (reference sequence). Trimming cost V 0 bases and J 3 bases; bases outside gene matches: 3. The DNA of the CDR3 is TGTGCCAGCAGCTTGGACAGGGGATTCTACAATGAGCAGTTCTTC. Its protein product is CASSLDRGFYNEQFF.

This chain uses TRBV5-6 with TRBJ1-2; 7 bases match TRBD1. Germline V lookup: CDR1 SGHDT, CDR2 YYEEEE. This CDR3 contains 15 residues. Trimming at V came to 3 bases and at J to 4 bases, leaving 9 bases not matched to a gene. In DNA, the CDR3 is TGTGCCAGCAGCTCGTCCGGGACAGTTATCTATGGCTACACCTTC. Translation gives CASSSSGTVIYGYTF.

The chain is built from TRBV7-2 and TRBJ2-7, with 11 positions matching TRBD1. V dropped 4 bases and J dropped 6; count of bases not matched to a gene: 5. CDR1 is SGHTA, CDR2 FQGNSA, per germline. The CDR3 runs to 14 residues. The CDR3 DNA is TGTGCCAGCAGCTCCCGGACAGGGGGCACCGAGCAGTACTTC. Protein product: CASSSRTGGTEQYF. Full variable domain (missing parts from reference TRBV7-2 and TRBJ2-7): GAGVSQSPSNKVTEKGKDVELRCDPISGHTALYWYRQSLGQGLEFLIYFQGNSAPDKSGLPSDRFSAERTGGSVSTLTIQRTQQEDSAVYLCASSSRTGGTEQYFGPGTRLTVT.

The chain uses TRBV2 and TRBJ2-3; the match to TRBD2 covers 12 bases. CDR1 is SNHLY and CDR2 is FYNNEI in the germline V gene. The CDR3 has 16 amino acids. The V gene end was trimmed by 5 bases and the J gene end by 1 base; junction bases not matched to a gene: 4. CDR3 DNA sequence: TGTGCCAGCAGTTCGGGACTAGCGGGTCGCACAGATACGCAGTATTTT. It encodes CASSSGLAGRTDTQYF.

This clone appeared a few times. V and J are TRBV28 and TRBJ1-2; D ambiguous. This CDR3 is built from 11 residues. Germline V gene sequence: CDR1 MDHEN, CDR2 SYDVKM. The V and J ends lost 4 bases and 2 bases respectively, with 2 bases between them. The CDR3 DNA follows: TGTGCCAGCAGTTCGAACTATGGCTACACCTTC. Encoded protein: CASSSNYGYTF.

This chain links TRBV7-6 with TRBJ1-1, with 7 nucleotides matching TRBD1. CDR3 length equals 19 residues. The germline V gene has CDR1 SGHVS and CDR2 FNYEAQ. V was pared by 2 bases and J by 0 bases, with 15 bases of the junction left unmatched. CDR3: CASSLKAPGTASMNTEAFF. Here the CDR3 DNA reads TGTGCCAGCAGCTTAAAAGCCCCGGGGACAGCCTCCATGAACACTGAAGCTTTCTTT. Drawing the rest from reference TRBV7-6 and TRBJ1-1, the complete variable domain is GAGVSQSPRYKVTKRGQDVALRCDPISGHVSLYWYRQALGQGPEFLTYFNYEAQQDKSGLPNDRFSAERPEGSISTLTIQRTEQRDSAMYRCASSLKAPGTASMNTEAFFGQGTRLTVV.

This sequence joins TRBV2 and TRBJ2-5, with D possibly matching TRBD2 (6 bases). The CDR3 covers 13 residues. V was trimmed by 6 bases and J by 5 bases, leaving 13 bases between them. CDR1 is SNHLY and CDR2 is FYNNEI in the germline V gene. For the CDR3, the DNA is TGTGCCAGCAGGGCACCAGGGAGGGAGACCCAGTACTTC. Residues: CASRAPGRETQYF.

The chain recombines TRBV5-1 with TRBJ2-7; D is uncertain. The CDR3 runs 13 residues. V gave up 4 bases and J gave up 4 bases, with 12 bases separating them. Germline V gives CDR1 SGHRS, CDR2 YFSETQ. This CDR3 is CASSPDPNYEQYF. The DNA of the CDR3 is TGCGCCAGCAGCCCGGACCCAAATTACGAGCAGTACTTC.

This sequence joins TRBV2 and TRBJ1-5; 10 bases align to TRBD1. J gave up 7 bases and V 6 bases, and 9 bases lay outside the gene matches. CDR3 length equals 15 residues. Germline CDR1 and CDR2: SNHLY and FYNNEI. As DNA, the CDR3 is TGTGCCAGCAGGGAGTATCGGGACAGGGGCCAGCCCCAGCATTTT. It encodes CASREYRDRGQPQHF. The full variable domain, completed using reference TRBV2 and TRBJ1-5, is EPEVTQTPSHQVTQMGQEVILRCVPISNHLYFYWYRQILGQKVEFLVSFYNNEISEKSEIFDDQFSVERPDGSNFTLKIRSTKLEDSAMYFCASREYRDRGQPQHFGDGTRLSIL.

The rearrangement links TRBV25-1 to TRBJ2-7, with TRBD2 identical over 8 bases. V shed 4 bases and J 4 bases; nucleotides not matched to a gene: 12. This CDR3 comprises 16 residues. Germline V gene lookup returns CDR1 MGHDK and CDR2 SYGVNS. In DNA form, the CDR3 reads TGTGCCAGCAGTGGATTATCCGGGACTAGTGTTTACGAGCAGTACTTC. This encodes CASSGLSGTSVYEQYF.

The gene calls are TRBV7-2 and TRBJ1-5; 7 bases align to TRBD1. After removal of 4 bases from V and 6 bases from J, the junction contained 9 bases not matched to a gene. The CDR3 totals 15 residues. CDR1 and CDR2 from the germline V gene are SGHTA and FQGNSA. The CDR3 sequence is CASSSNPGGGQPQHF. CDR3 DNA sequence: TGTGCCAGCAGCTCGAACCCAGGGGGGGGTCAGCCCCAGCATTTT.

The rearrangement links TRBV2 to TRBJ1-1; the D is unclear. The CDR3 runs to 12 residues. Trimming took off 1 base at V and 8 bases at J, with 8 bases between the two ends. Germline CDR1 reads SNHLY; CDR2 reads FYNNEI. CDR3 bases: TGTGCCAGCAGTGAAGATACCTCCGAAGCTTTCTTT. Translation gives CASSEDTSEAFF.

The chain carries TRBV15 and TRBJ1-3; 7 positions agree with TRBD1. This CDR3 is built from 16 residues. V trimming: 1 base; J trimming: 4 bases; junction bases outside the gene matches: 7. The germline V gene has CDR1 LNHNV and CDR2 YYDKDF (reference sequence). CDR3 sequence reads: CATSRVSTGTGNTIYF. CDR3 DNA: TGTGCCACCAGCAGAGTATCGACAGGGACGGGAAACACCATATATTTT.

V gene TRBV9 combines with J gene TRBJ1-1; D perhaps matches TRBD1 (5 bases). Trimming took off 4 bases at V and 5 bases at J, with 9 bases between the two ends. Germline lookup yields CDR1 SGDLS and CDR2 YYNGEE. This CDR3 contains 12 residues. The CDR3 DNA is TGTGCCAGCAGCCCCTCAGGGACTGAAGCTTTCTTT. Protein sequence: CASSPSGTEAFF.